Included here is one T cell receptor (beta chain) sequence, with context. These data come from a study of CD8 T cells in Susac syndrome. The authors sequenced TCR beta from blood CD8+ and CD4+ T cells. Random hexamers were used to reverse transcribe roughly 0.45 to 1 ug of RNA. TCRdb ran MiXCR on the immunoSEQ multiplex PCR reads and lists one entry per CDR3 protein. The table has 85,000 to 90,000 distinct CDR3 sequences, approximately 92% seen once. The CDR3 is 12 amino acids. CDR1 and CDR2 from the germline V gene are LGHNT and FRNRAP. V gave up 5 bases and J gave up 4 bases, with 9 bases separating them.

The genes are TRBV12-5 and TRBJ2-7; no clear D. The specimen sequenced was CD8+ T cells from PBMCs. The clonotype comes from a human donor in good health. In DNA form, the CDR3 reads TGTGCTAGTGGTCCGTTTCAGTACGAGCAGTACTTC. Translation gives CASGPFQYEQYF.